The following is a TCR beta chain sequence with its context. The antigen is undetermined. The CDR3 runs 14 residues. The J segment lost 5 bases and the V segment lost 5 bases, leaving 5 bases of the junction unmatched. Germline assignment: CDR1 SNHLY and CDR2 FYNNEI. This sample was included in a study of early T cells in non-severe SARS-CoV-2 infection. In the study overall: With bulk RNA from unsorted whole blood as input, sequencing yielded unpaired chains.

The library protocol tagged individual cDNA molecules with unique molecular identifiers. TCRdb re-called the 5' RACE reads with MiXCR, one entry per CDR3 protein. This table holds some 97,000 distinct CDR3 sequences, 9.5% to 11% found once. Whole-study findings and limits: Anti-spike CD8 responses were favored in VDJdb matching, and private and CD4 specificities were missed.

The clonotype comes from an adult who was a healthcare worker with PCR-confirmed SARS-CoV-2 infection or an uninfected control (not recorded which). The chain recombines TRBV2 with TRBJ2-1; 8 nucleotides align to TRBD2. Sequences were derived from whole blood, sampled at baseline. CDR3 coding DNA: TGTGCCAGCAGTCTGTGGACTAGCCACAATGAGCAGTTCTTC. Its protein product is CASSLWTSHNEQFF. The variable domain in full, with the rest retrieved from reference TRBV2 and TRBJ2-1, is EPEVTQTPSHQVTQMGQEVILRCVPISNHLYFYWYRQILGQKVEFLVSFYNNEISEKSEIFDDQFSVERPDGSNFTLKIRSTKLEDSAMYFCASSLWTSHNEQFFGPGTRLTVL.